This TCR beta chain was sequenced for a study of T cells in Graves' hyperthyroidism and ophthalmopathy. Study-wide findings and caveats: Blood held most thyroid clonotypes expanded above 0.001 frequency.

RNA transcripts were the template for amplifying TCR beta CDR3 regions. A set of HTBI primers served as the primers for a first-round RT-PCR of the TCR CDR3. TCRdb reprocessed the multiplex PCR reads via MiXCR and lists one record per CDR3 protein. This sample carries around 800,000 distinct CDR3 sequences, over 35% of them seen once, and the ten largest clones take around 10%. The germline V gene has CDR1 MGHDK and CDR2 SYGVNS. The CDR3 contains 12 residues. This clonotype was seen only once. Its target is unknown. The sequenced sample consisted of blood. The rearrangement links TRBV25-1 to TRBJ1-2; D unclear. The source of this sequence is a man aged 18 to 35 with Graves' hyperthyroidism. The CDR3 DNA follows: TGTGCTAGTCAGAGGCGAGACTATGGCTACACCTTC. Encoded protein: CASQRRDYGYTF.